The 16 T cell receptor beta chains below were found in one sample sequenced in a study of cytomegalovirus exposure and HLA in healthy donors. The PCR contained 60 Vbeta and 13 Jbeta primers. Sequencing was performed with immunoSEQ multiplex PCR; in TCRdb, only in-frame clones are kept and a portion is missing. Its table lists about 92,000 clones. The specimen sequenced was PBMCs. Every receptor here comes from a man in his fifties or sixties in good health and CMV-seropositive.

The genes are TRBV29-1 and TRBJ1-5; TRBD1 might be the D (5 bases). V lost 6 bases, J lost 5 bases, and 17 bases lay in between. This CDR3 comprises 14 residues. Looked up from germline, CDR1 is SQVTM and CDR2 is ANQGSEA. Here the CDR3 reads CSVAGIGADQPQHF. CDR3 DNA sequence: TGCAGCGTGGCAGGGATTGGTGCGGATCAGCCCCAGCATTTT.

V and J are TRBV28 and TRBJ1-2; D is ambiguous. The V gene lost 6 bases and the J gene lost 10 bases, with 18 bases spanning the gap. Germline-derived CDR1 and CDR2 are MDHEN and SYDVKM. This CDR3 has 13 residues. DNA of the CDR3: TGTGCCAGCAGCAACACCTGGGCCGTGGACTACACCTTC. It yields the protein CASSNTWAVDYTF.

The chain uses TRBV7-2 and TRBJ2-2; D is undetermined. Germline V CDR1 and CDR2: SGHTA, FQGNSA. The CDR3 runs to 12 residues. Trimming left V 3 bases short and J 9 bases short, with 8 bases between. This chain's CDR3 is CASSLRPRELFF. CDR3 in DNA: TGTGCCAGCAGCTTGAGGCCTCGGGAGCTGTTTTTT.

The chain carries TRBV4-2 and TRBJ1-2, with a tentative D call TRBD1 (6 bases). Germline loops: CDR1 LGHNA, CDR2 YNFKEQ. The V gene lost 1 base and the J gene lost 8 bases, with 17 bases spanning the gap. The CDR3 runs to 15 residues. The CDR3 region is CASSQGGDRTLGYTF. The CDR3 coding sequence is TGTGCCAGCAGCCAAGGTGGTGACAGGACCTTGGGCTACACCTTC.

The CDR3 protein is CASSGGGINQPQHF. The CDR3, as DNA: TGTGCCAGCAGCGGGGGGGGTATCAATCAGCCCCAGCATTTT. This rearrangement joins TRBV9 to TRBJ1-5; D possibly corresponds to TRBD1 (5 bases). Germline V gene lookup returns CDR1 SGDLS and CDR2 YYNGEE. The germline V and J ends were trimmed by 3 bases and 3 bases, with 10 bases remaining between them. The CDR3 is 14 amino acids.

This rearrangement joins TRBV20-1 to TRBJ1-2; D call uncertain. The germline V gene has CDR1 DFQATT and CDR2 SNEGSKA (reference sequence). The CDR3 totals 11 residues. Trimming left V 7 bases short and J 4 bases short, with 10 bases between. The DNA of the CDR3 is TGCAGTGGGAATTCGGGCTATGGCTACACCTTC. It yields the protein CSGNSGYGYTF.

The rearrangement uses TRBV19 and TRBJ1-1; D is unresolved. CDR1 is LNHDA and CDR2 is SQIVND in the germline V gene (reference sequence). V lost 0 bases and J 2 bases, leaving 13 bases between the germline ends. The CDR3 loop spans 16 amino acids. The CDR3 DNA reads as TGTGCCAGTAGTATAGAACCCCGATGGGCCAACACTGAAGCTTTCTTT. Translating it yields CASSIEPRWANTEAFF.

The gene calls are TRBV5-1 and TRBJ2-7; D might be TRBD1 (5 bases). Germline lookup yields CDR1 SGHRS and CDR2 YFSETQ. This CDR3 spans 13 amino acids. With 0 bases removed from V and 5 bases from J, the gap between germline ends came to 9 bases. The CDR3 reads CASSLGRVDEQYF. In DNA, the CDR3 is TGCGCCAGCAGCTTGGGCAGGGTGGACGAGCAGTACTTC.

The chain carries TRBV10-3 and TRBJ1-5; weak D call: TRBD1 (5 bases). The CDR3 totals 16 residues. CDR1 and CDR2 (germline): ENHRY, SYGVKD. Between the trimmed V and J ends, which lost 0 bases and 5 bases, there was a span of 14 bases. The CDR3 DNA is TGTGCCATCAGTGAGTCGGGTTTGGGGCCCTATCAGCCCCAGCATTTT. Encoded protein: CAISESGLGPYQPQHF.

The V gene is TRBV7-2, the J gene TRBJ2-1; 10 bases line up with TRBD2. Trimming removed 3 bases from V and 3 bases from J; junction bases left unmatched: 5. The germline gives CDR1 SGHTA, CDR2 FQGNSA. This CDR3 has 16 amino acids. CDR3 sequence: CASSLSGTSDYNEQFF. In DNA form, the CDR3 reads TGTGCCAGCAGCTTGAGCGGGACTAGCGACTACAATGAGCAGTTCTTC.

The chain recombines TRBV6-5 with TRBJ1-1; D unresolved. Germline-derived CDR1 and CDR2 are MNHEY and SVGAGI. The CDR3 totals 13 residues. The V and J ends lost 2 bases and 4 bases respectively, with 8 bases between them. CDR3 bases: TGTGCCAGCAGTTACGGTAGTGGCACTGAAGCTTTCTTT. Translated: CASSYGSGTEAFF.

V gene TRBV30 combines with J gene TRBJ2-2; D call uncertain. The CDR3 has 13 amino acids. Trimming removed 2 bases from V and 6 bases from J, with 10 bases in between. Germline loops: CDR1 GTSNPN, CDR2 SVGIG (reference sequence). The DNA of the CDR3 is TGTGCCTGGAGTCTAGACGTGTCCGGGGAGCTGTTTTTT. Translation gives CAWSLDVSGELFF.

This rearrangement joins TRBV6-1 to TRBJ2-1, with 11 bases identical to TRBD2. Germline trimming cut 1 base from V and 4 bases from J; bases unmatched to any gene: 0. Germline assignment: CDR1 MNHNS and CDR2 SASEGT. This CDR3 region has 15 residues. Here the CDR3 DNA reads TGTGCCAGCAGTGAAGTAGCGGGAGGGTACAATGAGCAGTTCTTC. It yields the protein CASSEVAGGYNEQFF.

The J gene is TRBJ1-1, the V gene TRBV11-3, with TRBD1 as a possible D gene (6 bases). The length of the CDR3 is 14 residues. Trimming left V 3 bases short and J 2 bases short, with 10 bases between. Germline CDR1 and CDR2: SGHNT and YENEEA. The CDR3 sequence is CASSFQGYNTEAFF. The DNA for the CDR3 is TGTGCCAGCAGCTTTCAGGGGTACAACACTGAAGCTTTCTTT.

The chain's CDR3 is CASSLGGENQPQHF. DNA for the CDR3: TGTGCCAGCAGTTTGGGAGGGGAAAATCAGCCCCAGCATTTT. The chain employs TRBV27 and TRBJ1-5; possible D gene TRBD1, 5 bases. V was shortened by 3 bases and J by 4 bases, with 10 bases between the two germline ends. The germline CDR1 and CDR2 sequences are MNHEY and SMNVEV (reference sequence). The CDR3 is 14 residues long.

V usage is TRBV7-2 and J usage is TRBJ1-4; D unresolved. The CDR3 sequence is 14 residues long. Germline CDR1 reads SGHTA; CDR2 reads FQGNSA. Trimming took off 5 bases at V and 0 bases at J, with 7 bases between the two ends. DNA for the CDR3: TGTGCCAGCAGCCCCCAGGCAACTAATGAAAAACTGTTTTTT. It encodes CASSPQATNEKLFF.